The next 21 T cell receptor beta chains were all read from a single sample in a study of vaccination effects on CD4 cells after COVID-19. Antigen specificity for these receptors is unknown. Here immunoSEQ multiplex PCR was the method, and the copy in TCRdb shows in-frame clones only, minus some. The sample has 20,000 to 25,000 clones, roughly three quarters seen once. Sequencing in the ViraFEST assay came after antigen-specific CD4+ T cells had been expanded with viral peptide pools, which were used to stimulate PBMC. A 10-day culture period preceded the isolation of CD4+ T cells. BNT162b2 vaccine or mRNA-1273 vaccine was given to participants in two doses. Source: CD4+ T cells from PBMCs cultured with SARS-CoV-2 spike peptides, taken after COVID-19 vaccination. All receptors derive from a human donor who received a COVID-19 vaccine.

V and J are TRBV5-1 and TRBJ2-5; D tentatively fits TRBD1 or TRBD2 (5 bases each). Germline CDR1 is SGHRS and CDR2 is YFSETQ. V lost 4 bases, J lost 4 bases, and 11 bases lay in between. The CDR3 runs 13 residues. CDR3 sequence: CASSPGPSETQYF. CDR3 DNA sequence: TGCGCCAGCAGCCCGGGACCGTCAGAGACCCAGTACTTC.

Only a few counts were recorded for this clone. The J gene is TRBJ2-1, the V gene TRBV7-9; 13 nucleotides align to TRBD2. J was trimmed by 6 bases and V by 4 bases; bases with no gene match: 6. Germline V gene sequence: CDR1 SEHNR, CDR2 FQNEAQ (reference sequence). This CDR3 contains 16 residues. CDR3 amino acids: CASSSGLAGLINEQFF. DNA for the CDR3: TGTGCCAGCAGCTCGGGACTAGCGGGGTTGATCAATGAGCAGTTCTTC.

The rearrangement joins TRBV6-4 to TRBJ1-2; perhaps TRBD1 as D (5 bases). Germline values: CDR1 MRHNA, CDR2 SNTAGT. Trimming took off 3 bases at V and 4 bases at J, with 9 bases between the two ends. This CDR3 is built from 13 residues. The CDR3 sequence is CASSETGLYGYTF. CDR3 nucleotides: TGTGCCAGCAGTGAAACGGGACTCTATGGCTACACCTTC.

The table lists this clone with a few counts. V and J are TRBV19 and TRBJ1-5; TRBD1 aligns across 9 bases. J gave up 5 bases and V 7 bases, and 9 bases lay outside the gene matches. Germline V lookup: CDR1 LNHDA, CDR2 SQIVND (reference sequence). The CDR3 loop spans 15 amino acids. The CDR3 nucleotides are TGTGCCAGTAAACAGTTACAGGGGGCAGATCAGCCCCAGCATTTT. Protein product: CASKQLQGADQPQHF. Full variable domain (missing parts from reference TRBV19 and TRBJ1-5): DGGITQSPKYLFRKEGQNVTLSCEQNLNHDAMYWYRQDPGQGLRLIYYSQIVNDFQKGDIAEGYSVSREKKESFPLTVTSAQKNPTAFYLCASKQLQGADQPQHFGDGTRLSIL.

This sequence joins TRBV4-1 and TRBJ1-2, with D possibly TRBD1 on 5 matching bases. Germline CDR1 and CDR2: MGHRA and YSYEKL. V was cut by 2 bases and J by 4 bases, with 14 bases left in between. The CDR3 has 15 amino acids. The CDR3 loop reads CASSQSPTEIYGYTF. In nucleotides, the CDR3 is TGCGCCAGCAGCCAAAGTCCGACAGAGATCTATGGCTACACCTTC.

V is TRBV7-9 and J is TRBJ2-3; the match to TRBD2 covers 12 bases. Germline V lookup: CDR1 SEHNR, CDR2 FQNEAQ (reference sequence). There are 16 residues in the CDR3. Trimming cost V 1 base and J 8 bases; bases outside gene matches: 7. The CDR3 DNA is TGTGCCAGCAGCTTAGGCCTAGCGGGGGGGCAGAGTACGCAGTATTTT. Its translation: CASSLGLAGGQSTQYF.

The gene calls are TRBV29-1 and TRBJ2-7, with 7 bases matching TRBD1. The V gene's germline CDR1 is SQVTM and CDR2 ANQGSEA. This CDR3 has 15 amino acids. V trimming: 3 bases; J trimming: 2 bases; junction bases outside the gene matches: 10. The CDR3 DNA follows: TGCAGCGTTGAGGGGCAGACAGGGAAGCCCTACGAGCAGTACTTC. Residues: CSVEGQTGKPYEQYF.

Only one count was recorded for this clone. The CDR3 nucleotides read TGTGCCATCTGGTCCGGAGCAGATACGCAGTATTTT. Its protein product is CAIWSGADTQYF. The chain recombines TRBV10-3 with TRBJ2-3; D gene uncertain. This CDR3 is 12 amino acids long. Trimming left V 8 bases short and J 4 bases short, with 10 bases between. Germline V gives CDR1 ENHRY, CDR2 SYGVKD.

Only a few counts were recorded for this clone. The V and J genes are TRBV5-1 and TRBJ1-6; no definite D call. The CDR3 is 15 residues long. V was pared by 0 bases and J by 4 bases, with 8 bases between. Germline V gives CDR1 SGHRS, CDR2 YFSETQ. The CDR3 is CASSLATAYNSPLHF. CDR3 sequence (DNA): TGCGCCAGCAGCTTGGCGACGGCTTATAATTCACCCCTCCACTTT.

This clone has just a few counts. V and J are TRBV4-2 and TRBJ1-5; a weak D match, TRBD1 (5 bases). This CDR3 has 14 amino acids. Trimming removed 1 base at V and 3 bases at J, with 7 bases between. From germline, CDR1 is LGHNA and CDR2 YNFKEQ. The DNA of the CDR3 is TGTGCCAGCAGCCAAGCGGACAACAATCAGCCCCAGCATTTT. It yields the protein CASSQADNNQPQHF.

This clone has a single count. The chain links TRBV27 to TRBJ1-1; unclear D gene. The CDR3 sequence is 12 residues long. Per germline, CDR1 MNHEY and CDR2 SMNVEV (reference sequence). V was shortened by 6 bases and J by 6 bases, with 11 bases between the two germline ends. In DNA, the CDR3 is TGTGCCAGCAGACAGACGGGATCTGAAGCTTTCTTT. This gives the protein CASRQTGSEAFF.

The chain links TRBV2 to TRBJ2-7; D perhaps matches TRBD1 (5 bases). From germline, CDR1 is SNHLY and CDR2 FYNNEI. Trimming stripped 9 bases from V and 2 bases from J, with 14 bases between. The CDR3 extends over 13 amino acids. As DNA, the CDR3 is TGTGCCAGACGTTCGGACACTACCTACGAGCAGTACTTC. Encoded protein: CARRSDTTYEQYF.

J is TRBJ1-1 and V is TRBV29-1; 8 bases are a match to TRBD1. V gave up 6 bases and J gave up 8 bases; unmatched junction bases: 11. The germline V gene has CDR1 SQVTM and CDR2 ANQGSEA. The CDR3 runs 13 residues. For the CDR3, the DNA is TGCAGCGTGCGAGGACAGGGCCTCCAAGAAGCTTTCTTT. It translates to CSVRGQGLQEAFF.

The chain couples TRBV5-1 to TRBJ2-5, with 7 bases fitting TRBD2. The CDR3 has 15 amino acids. CDR1 SGHRS and CDR2 YFSETQ come from the germline V gene. V trimming: 2 bases; J trimming: 5 bases; junction bases outside the gene matches: 9. CDR3 amino acids: CASSFGGSGGETQYF. The CDR3 DNA sequence: TGCGCCAGCAGCTTCGGCGGGAGTGGGGGGGAGACCCAGTACTTC.

The chain uses TRBV18 and TRBJ2-5; D is undetermined. Trimming took off 3 bases at V and 5 bases at J, with 4 bases between the two ends. Germline V gene sequence: CDR1 KGHSH, CDR2 LQKENI. The CDR3 totals 11 residues. The CDR3 region is CASSPKETQYF. DNA of the CDR3: TGTGCCAGCTCACCCAAGGAGACCCAGTACTTC.

The chain links TRBV5-4 to TRBJ2-3; D is unresolved. V lost 1 base and J 4 bases, leaving 10 bases between the germline ends. Looked up from germline, CDR1 is SGHNT and CDR2 is YYREEE (reference sequence). The length of the CDR3 is 14 residues. CDR3 sequence reads: CASSLYGPADTQYF. The CDR3, as DNA: TGTGCCAGCAGCTTGTACGGGCCCGCAGATACGCAGTATTTT.

The chain uses TRBV14 and TRBJ2-1; D is perhaps TRBD1 or TRBD2 (5 bases each). V shed 5 bases and J shed 0 bases, with 11 bases lying between them. Germline V gives CDR1 SGHDN, CDR2 FVKESK. The CDR3 is 15 amino acids. This CDR3 is CASSWDRSSYNEQFF. The CDR3 DNA follows: TGTGCCAGCAGCTGGGACCGTAGCTCCTACAATGAGCAGTTCTTC.

This rearrangement joins TRBV11-2 to TRBJ2-5, with TRBD2 identical over 7 bases. The CDR3 spans 16 residues. V lost 3 bases and J lost 2; bases outside the gene matches: 9. Germline-derived CDR1 and CDR2 are SGHAT and FQNNGV. CDR3 residues: CASSFGRLAVQETQYF. The CDR3, as DNA: TGTGCCAGCAGCTTTGGGCGGCTAGCGGTTCAAGAGACCCAGTACTTC.

The V and J genes are TRBV30 and TRBJ2-2; the D gene is possibly TRBD1 (6 bases). The germline V gene encodes CDR1 GTSNPN and CDR2 SVGIG (reference sequence). The CDR3 extends over 13 amino acids. Trimming took 3 bases from V and 5 from J, leaving 10 bases between them. DNA for the CDR3: TGTGCCTGGAGACAGGGTTTAACCGGGGAGCTGTTTTTT. It codes for CAWRQGLTGELFF.

The gene calls are TRBV5-5 and TRBJ2-5; unclear D gene. Germline loops: CDR1 SGHKS, CDR2 YYEKEE (reference sequence). The CDR3 sequence is 14 residues long. Trimming removed 0 bases at V and 5 bases at J, with 11 bases between. The CDR3 DNA reads as TGTGCCAGCAGCTTGGAGGTAGAAGGGGAGACCCAGTACTTC. Encoded protein: CASSLEVEGETQYF.

This clone was found a few times. The chain joins TRBV5-8 to TRBJ2-2; a possible D gene is TRBD1 (5 bases). The CDR3 has 15 amino acids. The germline V and J ends were trimmed by 2 bases and 5 bases, with 13 bases remaining between them. The germline CDR1 and CDR2 sequences are SGHTS and YDEGEE. CDR3 nucleotides: TGTGCCAGCAGCTTACAGACAGTGAAAACCGGGGAGCTGTTTTTT. This codes for CASSLQTVKTGELFF.